Sequencing of this TCR beta chain was carried out in a study of T cells after yellow fever vaccination (dated by TCRdb to between 2018 and 2020). In terms of the full investigation: The SMART-Seq v4 Ultra Low Input RNA kit was used to prepare libraries from fractions with low cell numbers. Bulk PBMC replicates and cell subsets were isolated from blood drawn at multiple timepoints before and after both primary and secondary immunization. To follow T-cell clones before and after primary and booster YFV17D yellow fever vaccination, bulk TCR alpha and beta repertoires were sequenced over time. Two healthy male donors, one aged 18 to 29 and one aged 30 to 40 years, were included in the cohort.

TCR cDNA was synthesized by 5'RACE template switching, which introduced a universal primer site and unique molecular identifiers. Priming for cDNA synthesis came from both the TCR alpha and TCR beta constant segments. Two PCR steps were used to amplify libraries, with sample barcodes and sequencing adapters being added in the second step. Sequencing of libraries was done on Illumina HiSeq 2500 (2x100 bp) or NovaSeq (2x150 bp). Processing in the source paper ran as follows. MIGEC handled demultiplexing of reads and collapsing into UMI consensus sequences, while MiXCR performed V(D)J alignment. Vaccine-responding clonotypes were defined with edgeR using replicate PBMC samples, requiring FDR below 0.01 and a log2 fold change above 5 up to day 15. Each bulk clonotype was labeled CD4 or CD8 based on which sequenced repertoire, CD4 or CD8, contained the clonotype at higher abundance. The raw public reads went through TCRdb reprocessing: fastp at Q25, MiXCR clone calling, in-frame beta chains kept. Records with the same CDR3 protein are collapsed into one entry carrying the most frequent genes and DNA. For this entry, the V and J calls and clone size follow TCRdb and not the study's own pipeline. This sample is represented by around 150,000 distinct CDR3 sequences; almost 7% of them were singletons. Of the sample, 2.5% falls within the top ten clones.

The table lists this clonotype with many counts. Its antigen is still unknown. No base-level quality is on record; no much larger clone is a single base apart. Study-wide conclusions, independent of this receptor: Most clones expanded after primary vaccination (almost 98% of CD4 and 88% of CD8) were re-detected after the booster, suggesting that broad memory maintenance occurred. Compared with the primary T-cell response, the secondary T-cell response was weaker but faster, peaking on day 5 rather than day 15. FACS-sorted repertoires could contain abundant contaminating clonotypes from the bulk population, so computational filtering was required. A small share of clonotypes was detected in both CD4 and CD8 compartments, with the overlap likely arising from convergent recombination. Because the study included only two donors, the extent to which the findings can be generalized is limited.

Sample treatment or condition, as interpreted from the label and publication: live attenuated yellow fever vaccine strain. PBMCs were isolated from peripheral blood using a standard Ficoll-Paque protocol. CD4 and CD8 T-cell fractions were isolated with Dynabeads CD4 and CD8 positive selection kits. RNA was extracted with TriZol from bulk PBMCs, CD4 and CD8 fractions, and dextramer-positive and dextramer-negative fractions. The source is a man aged 18 to 29 who received the YFV17D yellow fever vaccine. This specimen consisted of CD4+ T cells sorted from PBMCs, obtained around 5 days after the first yellow fever vaccination.

The nucleotide sequence is TGTGCCAGCACCCGTCGGGGGAGTTCCTACAATGAGCAGTTCTTC. It translates as CASTRRGSSYNEQFF. In this chain, TRBV12-3 or TRBV12-4 is recombined with TRBJ2-1; the best D guess is TRBD2, with 6 bases matching. The germline ends are 14 bases apart after V is trimmed by 7 bases and J by 1 base. From its cysteine to its phenylalanine, the CDR3 spans 15 amino acids. The entry retains the CDR3 DNA only, 45 bases that are in frame from base 1.